This is a list of T cell receptor beta chains from one sample in a study of beta chain features in type 1 diabetes. Libraries were prepared by immunoSEQ multiplex PCR; TCRdb keeps only in-frame clonotypes and omits some of them. In the table there are 300,000 to 350,000 clones, roughly 13% of which are singletons. The sequenced sample consisted of naive CD4+ T cells from blood. These receptors were collected from a woman aged 18-30 years with type 1 diabetes. Both conserved end residues are part of each CDR3. Each record gives: D gene, clone size, CDR3 length, V gene, J gene, CDR3 DNA, CDR3 protein. The D gene is left open where the match is weak. Some rows have no size entry. The others give once, few or many, or a class for an expanded clone.

>NA|NA|14|TRBV6-5|TRBJ2-1
TGTGCCAGCAGTTACGGAGCGCGTTACAATGAGCAGTTCTTC
CASSYGARYNEQFF
>TRBD2|NA|19|TRBV4-3|TRBJ2-1
TGCGCCAGCAGTCTCTCTCTGACTAGCGGGAGAATCTCCTACAATGAGCAGTTCTTC
CASSLSLTSGRISYNEQFF
>TRBD1|NA|14|TRBV6-5|TRBJ2-7
TGTGCCAGCAGCCCGGACAGGAATTCCTACGAGCAGTACTTC
CASSPDRNSYEQYF
>TRBD2|NA|14|TRBV4-1|TRBJ2-3
TGCGCCAGCAGCCACCGGCGGGGGACAGATACGCAGTATTTT
CASSHRRGTDTQYF
>NA|NA|11|TRBV20-1|TRBJ1-2
TGCAGTGCTAGGAGGGATCCTGGCTACACCTTC
CSARRDPGYTF
>TRBD1|NA|16|TRBV5-1|TRBJ2-2
TGCGCCAGCAGTTTTGCTCTGACAGGGGCGGCCGGGGAGCTGTTTTTT
CASSFALTGAAGELFF
>TRBD2|once|16|TRBV2|TRBJ2-7
TGTGCCAGCAGTGAGGGACTAGCGGGATCGTCCTACGAGCAGTACTTC
CASSEGLAGSSYEQYF
>NA|few|13|TRBV7-8|TRBJ2-4
TGTGCCAGCAGCTTAGTCTCGAGGGACATTCAGTACTTC
CASSLVSRDIQYF
>NA|few|13|TRBV29-1|TRBJ1-1
TGCAGCGTTCGACGGGACACGAACACTGAAGCTTTCTTT
CSVRRDTNTEAFF
>TRBD2|few|15|TRBV9|TRBJ2-7
TGTGCCAGCAGCGTAGAGCCTAGCGGGAGCTACGAGCAGTACTTC
CASSVEPSGSYEQYF
>NA|few|16|TRBV11-2|TRBJ2-6
TGTGCCAGCAGATATACACAGGGCTCTGGGGCCAACGTCCTGACTTTC
CASRYTQGSGANVLTF
>NA|few|15|TRBV4-1|TRBJ1-2
TGCGCCAGCAGCCCGACTTTGAGGCAGGGGTACGGCTACACCTTC
CASSPTLRQGYGYTF
>TRBD2|few|15|TRBV6-5|TRBJ2-3
TGTGCCAGCAGTTACTCGACGGTAGCGGGAGATACGCAGTATTTT
CASSYSTVAGDTQYF
>TRBD2|NA|15|TRBV30|TRBJ2-3
TGTGCCTGGAGTATAAGCGGGACGCACACAGATACGCAGTATTTT
CAWSISGTHTDTQYF
>NA|few|10|TRBV30|TRBJ1-1
TGTGCCTGCCCTAGCACTGAAGCTTTCTTT
CACPSTEAFF
>NA|few|10|TRBV20-1|TRBJ2-5
TGCAGTGCTCTCCGAGAGACCCAGTACTTC
CSALRETQYF
>TRBD2|NA|15|TRBV4-3|TRBJ2-3
TGCGCCAGCAGCCAAGGGGGGGGAAAGACCCATACGCAGTATTTT
CASSQGGGKTHTQYF
>TRBD2|NA|15|TRBV7-2|TRBJ2-1
TGTGCCAGCAGCTTACGGCTAGCGGTATACAATGAGCAGTTCTTC
CASSLRLAVYNEQFF
>NA|NA|20|TRBV4-3|TRBJ2-3
TGCGCCAGCAGCCACAAAATCGCGGCGCTGGACAGACCCAGCACAGATACGCAGTATTTT
CASSHKIAALDRPSTDTQYF
>NA|NA|14|TRBV9|TRBJ2-4
TGTGCCAGCAGCGTAGGACAGGCGAATAACATTCAGTACTTC
CASSVGQANNIQYF
>NA|NA|18|TRBV27|TRBJ1-1
TGTGCCAGCAGTTTTTATTCTCCGGCGGGGGGCCAGAACACTGAAGCTTTCTTT
CASSFYSPAGGQNTEAFF
>TRBD2|NA|15|TRBV4-1|TRBJ2-1
TGCGCCAGCAGCCCGACTAGCGGACTATACAATGAGCAGTTCTTC
CASSPTSGLYNEQFF
>NA|few|14|TRBV18|TRBJ2-7
TGTGCCAGCTCACTCGAAGTAGCGGCACGGGTGCAGTACTTC
CASSLEVAARVQYF
>NA|few|19|TRBV7-6|TRBJ1-2
TGTGCCAGCAGCTTAGCTCCGGTCCCCGCCCGGTTCCTAAACTATGGCTACACCTTC
CASSLAPVPARFLNYGYTF
>TRBD1|few|16|TRBV5-1|TRBJ2-2
TGCGCCAGCAGCATCGACCGGGACAGGGCCACCGGGGAGCTGTTTTTT
CASSIDRDRATGELFF
>NA|NA|14|TRBV6-5|TRBJ2-2
TGTGCCAGCAGTTACTCGAGGGACACCGGGGAGCTGTTTTTT
CASSYSRDTGELFF
>NA|NA|15|TRBV9|TRBJ1-5
TGTGCCAGCAGCGTAGGGACAGCTAGCAATCAGCCCCAGCATTTT
CASSVGTASNQPQHF
>NA|NA|13|TRBV30|TRBJ2-5
TGTGCCTGGAGACTACAGGGTGGGCAGACCCAGTACTTC
CAWRLQGGQTQYF
>NA|few|13|TRBV30|TRBJ1-1
TGTGCCTGGAGTTCTGGGCTGAACACTGAAGCTTTCTTT
CAWSSGLNTEAFF
>TRBD2|NA|15|TRBV5-4|TRBJ2-1
TGTGCCAGCAGCTTGCCTAGCGGGACCTACAATGAGCAGTTCTTC
CASSLPSGTYNEQFF
>NA|NA|18|TRBV11-3|TRBJ2-1
TGTGCCAGCAGCCGGGCGGCGGGGACTGCGAGCTCCTACAATGAGCAGTTCTTC
CASSRAAGTASSYNEQFF
>TRBD1|few|15|TRBV5-1|TRBJ1-4
TGCGCCAGCAGCTTGGATGGACAGGGGAATGAAAAACTGTTTTTT
CASSLDGQGNEKLFF
>NA|NA|15|TRBV4-3|TRBJ1-2
TGCGCCAGCAGCCAAGTGGGGCCTCAAGACTATGGCTACACCTTC
CASSQVGPQDYGYTF
>TRBD1|NA|16|TRBV19|TRBJ1-2
TGTGCCAGTAGCATGGGGGACAGGGGTGTTAACTATGGCTACACCTTC
CASSMGDRGVNYGYTF
>TRBD1|NA|17|TRBV9|TRBJ1-2
TGTGCCAGCAGCGTAGCTCGCGGGACAGGGGGCGTCTATGGCTACACCTTC
CASSVARGTGGVYGYTF
>TRBD2|once|17|TRBV11-2|TRBJ2-7
TGTGCCAGCAGCCTAACCGGGACTAGCGGGAGAACTTACGAGCAGTACTTC
CASSLTGTSGRTYEQYF
>TRBD1|NA|18|TRBV28|TRBJ2-3
TGTGCCAGCAGCGTCCCGTCCCCCGGGACAGAAATCACAGATACGCAGTATTTT
CASSVPSPGTEITDTQYF
>NA|NA|15|TRBV4-2|TRBJ1-2
TGTGCCAGCAGCCATCCGGACAGAACTAACTATGGCTACACCTTC
CASSHPDRTNYGYTF
>NA|NA|15|TRBV9|TRBJ2-1
TGTGCCAGCAGCGTATACGAGTTTTTCGGGAATGAGCAGTTCTTC
CASSVYEFFGNEQFF
>NA|NA|16|TRBV27|TRBJ2-5
TGTGCCAGCAGTTTATCGGCCGCGCGGATCCAAGAGACCCAGTACTTC
CASSLSAARIQETQYF